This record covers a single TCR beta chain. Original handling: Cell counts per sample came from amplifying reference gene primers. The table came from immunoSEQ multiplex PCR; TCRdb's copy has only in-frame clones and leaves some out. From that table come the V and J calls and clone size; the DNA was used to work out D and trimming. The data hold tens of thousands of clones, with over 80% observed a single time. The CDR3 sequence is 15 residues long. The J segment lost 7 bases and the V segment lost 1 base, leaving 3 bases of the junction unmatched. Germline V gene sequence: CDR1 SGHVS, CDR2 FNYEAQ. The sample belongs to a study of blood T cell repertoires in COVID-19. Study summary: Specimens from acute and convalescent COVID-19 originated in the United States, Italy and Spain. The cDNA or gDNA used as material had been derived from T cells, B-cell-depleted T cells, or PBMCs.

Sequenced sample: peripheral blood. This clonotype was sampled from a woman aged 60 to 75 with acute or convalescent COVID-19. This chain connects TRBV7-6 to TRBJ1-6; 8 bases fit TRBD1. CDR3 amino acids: CASSLEGTGNSPLHF. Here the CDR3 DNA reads TGTGCCAGCAGCTTAGAGGGGACAGGCAATTCACCCCTCCACTTT.